This T cell receptor beta chain derives from a study of regulatory T cells. Study-level points and caveats: Skewed V and J usage and few unique V-J pairs marked patient repertoires, most in Tregs. Compared with autologous conventional CD4+ cells and control regulatory cells, CD3G-deficient regulatory T cells showed reduced diversity. Patient Treg samples had roughly tenfold fewer unique productive TRB reads than controls.

Primers: 52 TRBV forward and 13 TRBJ reverse. The assay was immunoSEQ multiplex PCR, and TCRdb's table has in-frame clones only and misses some. The sample has fewer than 6,500 clones, 80% to 90% seen once. With respect to this clone: The antigen remains undetermined.

At testing, patients were 2 to 39 years old, with reduced naive and increased memory T-cell proportions. Sorting split CD4+ cells into CD25-high CD127-low Tregs and CD25-low CD127-high conventional T cells. Trimming left V 5 bases short and J 2 bases short, with 21 bases between. Germline-derived CDR1 and CDR2 are SEHNR and FQNEAQ (reference sequence). The length of the CDR3 is 17 residues. The TCR sequence derives from a person aged 18 to 35 with CD3G deficiency. Sequences were obtained from CD4+ Tregs sorted from blood. The V and J genes are TRBV7-9 and TRBJ2-5; D perhaps matches TRBD1 (5 bases). DNA for the CDR3: TGTGCCAGCAGCCTTGGGGCGGCATGGGGCTGGCAAGAGACCCAGTACTTC. This sequence encodes CASSLGAAWGWQETQYF.